A selection of T cell receptor beta chains follows, all from one sample in a study of graft-versus-host responses after intestinal transplantation. Method: immunoSEQ multiplex PCR; TCRdb's copy keeps in-frame clones and lacks some. The table shows some 92,000 clones, with roughly 92% occurring only once. These receptors' antigens are unknown. The sample was unstimulated CD4+ T cells sorted from spleen or lymph node cells, taken before intestinal transplant. These receptors came from a human donor who received an intestinal transplant. Both conserved end residues are part of each CDR3. The D gene is left open where the match is weak. Some rows mark clone size as missing; the rest say once, few, many or name a class of expanded clone.

d_gene: TRBD1; j_gene: TRBJ1-1; abundance: NA; v_gene: TRBV2; CDR3aa: CASSGQGRDTEAFF; CDR3nt: TGTGCCAGCAGTGGACAGGGGAGGGACACTGAAGCTTTCTTT
d_gene: TRBD2; j_gene: TRBJ2-1; abundance: NA; v_gene: TRBV11-3; CDR3aa: CASSLIAGGVGNEQFF; CDR3nt: TGTGCCAGCAGCTTAATCGCGGGAGGCGTTGGTAATGAGCAGTTCTTC
d_gene: NA; j_gene: TRBJ1-3; abundance: NA; v_gene: TRBV6-1; CDR3aa: CASSGVPWRDSGNTIYF; CDR3nt: TGTGCCAGCAGTGGGGTCCCCTGGCGAGACTCTGGAAACACCATATATTTT
d_gene: TRBD1; j_gene: TRBJ2-3; abundance: once; v_gene: TRBV2; CDR3aa: CASSELRGPGDTQYF; CDR3nt: TGTGCCAGCAGTGAGCTCAGGGGGCCGGGAGATACGCAGTATTTT
d_gene: TRBD1; j_gene: TRBJ1-5; abundance: once; v_gene: TRBV18; CDR3aa: CASSLNGGTGLSNQPQHF; CDR3nt: TGTGCCAGCTCACTAAACGGGGGGACAGGCCTCAGCAATCAGCCCCAGCATTTT
d_gene: NA; j_gene: TRBJ2-1; abundance: NA; v_gene: TRBV30; CDR3aa: CAWSVLAGAYNEQFF; CDR3nt: TGTGCCTGGAGTGTCCTAGCCGGCGCCTACAATGAGCAGTTCTTC
d_gene: TRBD2; j_gene: TRBJ2-7; abundance: NA; v_gene: TRBV7-8; CDR3aa: CASSLLAGAYEQYF; CDR3nt: TGTGCCAGCAGCTTACTAGCGGGAGCCTACGAGCAGTACTTC
d_gene: NA; j_gene: TRBJ2-1; abundance: NA; v_gene: TRBV6-5; CDR3aa: CASSQGPSYNEQFF; CDR3nt: TGTGCCAGCAGCCAGGGTCCCTCCTACAATGAGCAGTTCTTC
d_gene: TRBD2; j_gene: TRBJ2-7; abundance: NA; v_gene: TRBV11-3; CDR3aa: CASSRTSGRSEQYF; CDR3nt: TGTGCCAGCAGCCGAACTAGCGGGAGAAGCGAGCAGTACTTC
d_gene: NA; j_gene: TRBJ1-5; abundance: NA; v_gene: TRBV27; CDR3aa: CASSLSGSNQPQHF; CDR3nt: TGTGCCAGCAGTTTGTCGGGGTCCAATCAGCCCCAGCATTTT
d_gene: NA; j_gene: TRBJ1-5; abundance: NA; v_gene: TRBV5-5; CDR3aa: CASSLSVYSNQPQHF; CDR3nt: TGTGCCAGCAGCTTGTCCGTATATAGCAATCAGCCCCAGCATTTT
d_gene: NA; j_gene: TRBJ2-5; abundance: NA; v_gene: TRBV18; CDR3aa: CASSPQGETQYF; CDR3nt: TGTGCCAGCTCACCACAGGGGGAGACCCAGTACTTC
d_gene: NA; j_gene: TRBJ1-1; abundance: NA; v_gene: TRBV5-8; CDR3aa: CASSFFARHEAFF; CDR3nt: TGTGCCAGCAGCTTTTTCGCAAGGCATGAAGCTTTCTTT
d_gene: TRBD1; j_gene: TRBJ2-5; abundance: NA; v_gene: TRBV6-6; CDR3aa: CATRKRGRETQYF; CDR3nt: TGTGCCACCCGAAAGAGGGGGCGAGAGACCCAGTACTTC
d_gene: TRBD2; j_gene: TRBJ2-1; abundance: NA; v_gene: TRBV11-3; CDR3aa: CASSLGGSTNNEQFF; CDR3nt: TGTGCCAGCAGCTTGGGCGGGAGTACCAACAATGAGCAGTTCTTC
d_gene: NA; j_gene: TRBJ1-1; abundance: NA; v_gene: TRBV5-1; CDR3aa: CASSLYRASGAFF; CDR3nt: TGCGCCAGCAGCCTATACAGAGCCTCTGGAGCTTTCTTT
d_gene: TRBD1; j_gene: TRBJ1-5; abundance: NA; v_gene: TRBV29-1; CDR3aa: CSGGTGVNQPQHF; CDR3nt: TGCAGCGGGGGGACAGGGGTCAATCAGCCCCAGCATTTT
d_gene: NA; j_gene: TRBJ1-5; abundance: NA; v_gene: TRBV4-1; CDR3aa: CASSQVGSNQPQHF; CDR3nt: TGCGCCAGCAGCCAAGTGGGTAGCAATCAGCCCCAGCATTTT
d_gene: NA; j_gene: TRBJ2-1; abundance: NA; v_gene: TRBV6-6; CDR3aa: CASSFQGTNNEQFF; CDR3nt: TGTGCCAGCAGTTTCCAGGGGACGAACAATGAGCAGTTCTTC
d_gene: NA; j_gene: TRBJ2-7; abundance: NA; v_gene: TRBV6-5; CDR3aa: CASRRGSYEQYF; CDR3nt: TGTGCCAGCAGGAGGGGTTCCTACGAGCAGTACTTC
d_gene: TRBD1; j_gene: TRBJ2-7; abundance: NA; v_gene: TRBV19; CDR3aa: CASSIRDRGTYEQYF; CDR3nt: TGTGCCAGTAGTATAAGGGACAGGGGGACGTACGAGCAGTACTTC
d_gene: TRBD2; j_gene: TRBJ2-7; abundance: NA; v_gene: TRBV30; CDR3aa: CAWSGSSGLGYEQYF; CDR3nt: TGTGCCTGGAGTGGATCCTCGGGACTAGGCTACGAGCAGTACTTC
d_gene: NA; j_gene: TRBJ1-5; abundance: NA; v_gene: TRBV2; CDR3aa: CASSSRGDYQPQHF; CDR3nt: TGTGCCAGCAGCAGTAGGGGAGACTATCAGCCCCAGCATTTT
d_gene: NA; j_gene: TRBJ2-3; abundance: NA; v_gene: TRBV25-1; CDR3aa: CASSVSWIRSTDTQYF; CDR3nt: TGTGCCAGCAGTGTCTCGTGGATAAGGAGCACAGATACGCAGTATTTT
d_gene: NA; j_gene: TRBJ1-2; abundance: NA; v_gene: TRBV6-6; CDR3aa: CASSYSRGNNYGYAF; CDR3nt: TGTGCCAGCAGTTACTCCAGGGGAAATAACTATGGCTACGCCTTC
d_gene: TRBD1; j_gene: TRBJ1-3; abundance: NA; v_gene: TRBV6-5; CDR3aa: CASRLTGSGNTIYF; CDR3nt: TGTGCCAGCAGGTTGACAGGGTCTGGAAACACCATATATTTT
d_gene: NA; j_gene: TRBJ2-6; abundance: NA; v_gene: TRBV2; CDR3aa: CASTGISGANVLTF; CDR3nt: TGTGCCAGCACTGGGATCTCTGGGGCCAACGTCCTGACTTTC
d_gene: NA; j_gene: TRBJ2-1; abundance: NA; v_gene: TRBV19; CDR3aa: CATRPEYWGGAWGQFF; CDR3nt: TGTGCCACCAGGCCGGAATATTGGGGCGGTGCTTGGGGGCAGTTCTTC
d_gene: NA; j_gene: TRBJ2-2; abundance: NA; v_gene: TRBV6-5; CDR3aa: CAANGDTGELFF; CDR3nt: TGTGCCGCCAACGGGGACACCGGGGAGCTGTTTTTT
d_gene: NA; j_gene: TRBJ2-5; abundance: NA; v_gene: TRBV5-4; CDR3aa: CASSLGQHEETQYF; CDR3nt: TGTGCCAGCAGCTTGGGTCAGCATGAAGAGACCCAGTACTTC
d_gene: NA; j_gene: TRBJ2-7; abundance: NA; v_gene: TRBV28; CDR3aa: CASSLSQGKDEQYF; CDR3nt: TGTGCCAGCAGTTTAAGTCAGGGAAAGGACGAGCAGTACTTC
d_gene: TRBD1; j_gene: TRBJ2-5; abundance: NA; v_gene: TRBV5-1; CDR3aa: CASSWGQGEETQYF; CDR3nt: TGCGCCAGCAGCTGGGGACAGGGGGAAGAGACCCAGTACTTC
d_gene: TRBD2; j_gene: TRBJ2-1; abundance: NA; v_gene: TRBV4-1; CDR3aa: CASSLHTGTSGVNEQFF; CDR3nt: TGCGCCAGCAGCCTACATACCGGGACTAGCGGGGTCAATGAGCAGTTCTTC
d_gene: NA; j_gene: TRBJ2-1; abundance: once; v_gene: TRBV19; CDR3aa: CASTYRGRGAYNEQFF; CDR3nt: TGTGCCAGTACTTATAGGGGGAGGGGGGCCTACAATGAGCAGTTCTTC
d_gene: TRBD1; j_gene: TRBJ1-2; abundance: NA; v_gene: TRBV5-1; CDR3aa: CASSLGQVNGYTF; CDR3nt: TGCGCCAGCAGCCTGGGACAGGTGAATGGCTACACCTTC
d_gene: TRBD2; j_gene: TRBJ2-3; abundance: NA; v_gene: TRBV10-3; CDR3aa: CAISFLGLAGGSTDTQYF; CDR3nt: TGTGCCATCAGCTTTCTGGGACTAGCGGGAGGTTCAACAGATACGCAGTATTTT
d_gene: NA; j_gene: TRBJ1-2; abundance: NA; v_gene: TRBV28; CDR3aa: CASSTDRGIYGYTF; CDR3nt: TGTGCCAGCAGCACCGATAGGGGTATATATGGCTACACCTTC
d_gene: NA; j_gene: TRBJ1-2; abundance: NA; v_gene: TRBV5-6; CDR3aa: CASSLQGLGYGYTF; CDR3nt: TGTGCCAGCAGCTTACAGGGTTTGGGCTATGGCTACACCTTC
d_gene: TRBD2; j_gene: TRBJ2-1; abundance: NA; v_gene: TRBV19; CDR3aa: CASSSLRREGEGEQFF; CDR3nt: TGTGCCAGTAGTAGCCTTAGGCGGGAGGGGGAAGGTGAGCAGTTCTTC
d_gene: NA; j_gene: TRBJ2-2; abundance: NA; v_gene: TRBV4-1; CDR3aa: CASSQEGAGRGGELFF; CDR3nt: TGCGCCAGCAGCCAAGAGGGGGCAGGGAGGGGCGGGGAGCTGTTTTTT
d_gene: NA; j_gene: TRBJ2-1; abundance: once; v_gene: TRBV27; CDR3aa: CASSPRYNEQFF; CDR3nt: TGTGCCAGCAGTCCACGTTACAATGAGCAGTTCTTC
d_gene: NA; j_gene: TRBJ1-2; abundance: NA; v_gene: TRBV18; CDR3aa: CASSPDVGSYGYTF; CDR3nt: TGTGCCAGCTCACCGGACGTAGGGTCCTATGGCTACACCTTC
d_gene: NA; j_gene: TRBJ2-5; abundance: NA; v_gene: TRBV4-2; CDR3aa: CASSQAGAETQYF; CDR3nt: TGTGCCAGCAGCCAAGCAGGGGCAGAGACCCAGTACTTC
d_gene: TRBD1; j_gene: TRBJ2-1; abundance: NA; v_gene: TRBV6-6; CDR3aa: CASSYSGGQVDNEQFF; CDR3nt: TGTGCCAGCAGTTACTCTGGGGGACAGGTGGACAATGAGCAGTTCTTC
d_gene: NA; j_gene: TRBJ2-2; abundance: once; v_gene: TRBV9; CDR3aa: CASSVGVHTGELFF; CDR3nt: TGTGCCAGCAGCGTAGGAGTTCATACCGGGGAGCTGTTTTTT
d_gene: TRBD2; j_gene: TRBJ2-1; abundance: NA; v_gene: TRBV7-6; CDR3aa: CASSFRTSGRASYNEQFF; CDR3nt: TGTGCCAGCAGCTTTCGGACTAGCGGGAGGGCCTCCTACAATGAGCAGTTCTTC
d_gene: NA; j_gene: TRBJ2-3; abundance: NA; v_gene: TRBV27; CDR3aa: CASSLALPKDTQYF; CDR3nt: TGTGCCAGCAGTTTAGCACTCCCGAAAGATACGCAGTATTTT
d_gene: NA; j_gene: TRBJ2-1; abundance: once; v_gene: TRBV5-1; CDR3aa: CASSLNNEQFF; CDR3nt: TGCGCCAGCAGCTTAAACAATGAGCAGTTCTTC
d_gene: TRBD2; j_gene: TRBJ2-5; abundance: few; v_gene: TRBV4-1; CDR3aa: CASSARLAGVETQYF; CDR3nt: TGCGCCAGCAGCGCGCGACTAGCGGGAGTTGAGACCCAGTACTTC
d_gene: TRBD2; j_gene: TRBJ2-3; abundance: NA; v_gene: TRBV7-7; CDR3aa: CASSLNSGGSTDTQYF; CDR3nt: TGTGCCAGCAGCTTAAACAGCGGGGGGAGCACAGATACGCAGTATTTT
d_gene: NA; j_gene: TRBJ1-1; abundance: NA; v_gene: TRBV4-2; CDR3aa: CASSRTLQTRVNPEAFF; CDR3nt: TGTGCCAGCAGCCGCACACTACAAACCAGGGTGAACCCTGAAGCTTTCTTT
d_gene: NA; j_gene: TRBJ1-5; abundance: NA; v_gene: TRBV19; CDR3aa: CASSTSRGERNQPQHF; CDR3nt: TGTGCCAGTAGTACGTCGCGCGGGGAACGTAATCAGCCCCAGCATTTT
d_gene: NA; j_gene: TRBJ2-7; abundance: NA; v_gene: TRBV28; CDR3aa: CASSFSRPFYEQYF; CDR3nt: TGTGCCAGCAGTTTTTCCCGGCCTTTCTACGAGCAGTACTTC
d_gene: NA; j_gene: TRBJ2-1; abundance: NA; v_gene: TRBV11-2; CDR3aa: CASSLSPFRTSAYNEQFF; CDR3nt: TGTGCCAGCAGCTTAAGTCCGTTCAGGACTTCCGCCTACAATGAGCAGTTCTTC
d_gene: TRBD2; j_gene: TRBJ2-7; abundance: NA; v_gene: TRBV28; CDR3aa: CASSLFTSGRSYEQYF; CDR3nt: TGTGCCAGCAGTTTATTCACTAGCGGGAGAAGCTACGAGCAGTACTTC
d_gene: NA; j_gene: TRBJ2-1; abundance: NA; v_gene: TRBV28; CDR3aa: CASGAAPSSYNEQFF; CDR3nt: TGTGCCAGCGGTGCGGCTCCGAGCTCCTACAATGAGCAGTTCTTC
d_gene: NA; j_gene: TRBJ2-7; abundance: once; v_gene: TRBV27; CDR3aa: CASGRGTTNYEQYF; CDR3nt: TGTGCCAGCGGTCGGGGGACGACCAACTACGAGCAGTACTTC
d_gene: TRBD2; j_gene: TRBJ2-1; abundance: NA; v_gene: TRBV6-1; CDR3aa: CASRGGTTDNEQFF; CDR3nt: TGTGCCAGCAGGGGGGGGACCACTGACAATGAGCAGTTCTTC
d_gene: NA; j_gene: TRBJ2-7; abundance: NA; v_gene: TRBV5-3; CDR3aa: CASSLAFYEQYF; CDR3nt: TGTGCCAGCAGCTTGGCGTTCTACGAGCAGTACTTC
d_gene: NA; j_gene: TRBJ1-4; abundance: NA; v_gene: TRBV19; CDR3aa: CASSIKQHIATNEKLFF; CDR3nt: TGTGCCAGTAGTATCAAGCAGCATATCGCAACTAATGAAAAACTGTTTTTT